The clone carrying this T cell receptor (beta chain) appeared many times. As yet, its antigen is unknown. MiXCR, applied by TCRdb to the multiplex PCR reads, yields one record per CDR3 protein. The sample consists of fewer than 200,000 distinct CDR3 sequences, about 30% of them appearing once. This record comes from a study of breast tumors, draining lymph nodes, adjacent tissues. Study-wide findings and caveats: Tumor repertoires ranked between lymph nodes and nontumor tissue in diversity, with V and J gene preferences. The data were judged consistent with most tumor T cells coming from lymph node and expanding in tumor. Tumor and nontumor repertoires were significantly more similar in luminal-like than in basal-like breast cancer. The lymph node origin of tumor T cells was framed as consistent with a hypothesis, not demonstrated.

The CDR3 contains 14 residues. Trimming stripped 4 bases from V and 1 base from J, with 8 bases between. Per germline, CDR1 SGHTS and CDR2 YDEGEE. Breast cancer patients provided tissue from their axillary draining lymph nodes. This receptor was identified in a female donor with breast cancer. Some clones in this sample may be carry-over from other donors' samples. V usage is TRBV5-8 and J usage is TRBJ2-2, with D unclear. The material sequenced was axillary lymph node tissue. DNA of the CDR3: TGTGCCAGCAGCCGATGGCGGAACACCGGGGAGCTGTTTTTT. Translation gives CASSRWRNTGELFF.